This T cell receptor (beta chain) was sequenced for a study of shared clonotypes between healthy human individuals. Study-wide background: The cohort comprised a couple of women and a few men. Their ages spanned 18 to 49 years.

The repertoire was sequenced with immunoSEQ multiplex PCR; TCRdb's copy has only in-frame clones and lacks some. The table records 850,000 to 1,200,000 clones, around 76% of them present only once. Points on this clone: As yet, its antigen is unknown.

The investigators split CD4+ cells into a CD45RA+ naive subset and a CD45RA-negative memory subset. Trimming at V came to 10 bases and at J to 0 bases, leaving 5 bases not matched to a gene. CDR1 and CDR2 from the germline V gene are ENHRY and SYGVKD. This CDR3 is 14 amino acids long. Notes on the study in general: Non-shared clonotypes had lower generation probabilities than those shared by all four donors. Rarefaction demonstrated incomplete sorted-subset sequencing despite large depth.

The sequence derives from a man in his late teens or twenties in good health. This sequence joins TRBV10-3 and TRBJ2-7, with 11 bases matching TRBD1. The sequenced material came from memory CD4+ T cells sorted from blood. Subset: CD45RA-negative fraction. For the CDR3, the DNA is TGTGCCACCCTAGGGACAGGGGGCTCCTACGAGCAGTACTTC. Translated, it gives CATLGTGGSYEQYF.